The clone carrying this T cell receptor beta chain has at least ten counts. Its specificity is not known. Amplification by 5'RACE using constant-segment primers produced TCR alpha and TCR beta cDNA libraries that carried sample barcodes and UMIs. TCRdb ran MiXCR on the 5' RACE reads and lists one entry per CDR3 protein. The sample lists 250,000 to 350,000 distinct CDR3 sequences, around 15% occurring once. The sample originates from a study of T-cell memory formation after mild COVID-19. Overall study results and limits: Day 15 to 85 contracting clones showed balanced CD4/CD8; later expanders leaned CD4+.

Trimming stripped 1 base from V and 2 bases from J, with 10 bases between. The germline gives CDR1 SGHTA, CDR2 FQGNSA. The CDR3 contains 15 residues. J is TRBJ2-3 and V is TRBV7-2; TRBD2 might be the D (5 bases). This receptor was taken from a man between 18 and 29 years old who had mild COVID-19 (a few samples of this study predate the infection). Cell type and time point are not known. Source material: PBMCs or a T cell subset sorted from them (not recorded which). CDR3 region: CASSLVLGATDTQYF. CDR3 coding DNA: TGTGCCAGCAGCTTAGTGTTGGGAGCCACAGATACGCAGTATTTT.